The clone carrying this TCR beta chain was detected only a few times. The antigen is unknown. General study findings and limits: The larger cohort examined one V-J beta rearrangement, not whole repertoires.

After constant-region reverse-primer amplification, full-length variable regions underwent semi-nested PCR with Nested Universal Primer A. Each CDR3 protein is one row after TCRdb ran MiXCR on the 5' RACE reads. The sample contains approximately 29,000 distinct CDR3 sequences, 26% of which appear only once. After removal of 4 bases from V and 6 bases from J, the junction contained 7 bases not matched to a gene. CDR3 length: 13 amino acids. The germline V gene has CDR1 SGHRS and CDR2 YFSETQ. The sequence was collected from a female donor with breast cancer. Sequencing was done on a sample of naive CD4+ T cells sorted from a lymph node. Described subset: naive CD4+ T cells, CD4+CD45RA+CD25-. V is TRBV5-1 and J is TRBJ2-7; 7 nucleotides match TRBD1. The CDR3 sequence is CASSRATGTEQYF. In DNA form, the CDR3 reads TGCGCCAGCAGCCGAGCGACAGGGACCGAGCAGTACTTC.